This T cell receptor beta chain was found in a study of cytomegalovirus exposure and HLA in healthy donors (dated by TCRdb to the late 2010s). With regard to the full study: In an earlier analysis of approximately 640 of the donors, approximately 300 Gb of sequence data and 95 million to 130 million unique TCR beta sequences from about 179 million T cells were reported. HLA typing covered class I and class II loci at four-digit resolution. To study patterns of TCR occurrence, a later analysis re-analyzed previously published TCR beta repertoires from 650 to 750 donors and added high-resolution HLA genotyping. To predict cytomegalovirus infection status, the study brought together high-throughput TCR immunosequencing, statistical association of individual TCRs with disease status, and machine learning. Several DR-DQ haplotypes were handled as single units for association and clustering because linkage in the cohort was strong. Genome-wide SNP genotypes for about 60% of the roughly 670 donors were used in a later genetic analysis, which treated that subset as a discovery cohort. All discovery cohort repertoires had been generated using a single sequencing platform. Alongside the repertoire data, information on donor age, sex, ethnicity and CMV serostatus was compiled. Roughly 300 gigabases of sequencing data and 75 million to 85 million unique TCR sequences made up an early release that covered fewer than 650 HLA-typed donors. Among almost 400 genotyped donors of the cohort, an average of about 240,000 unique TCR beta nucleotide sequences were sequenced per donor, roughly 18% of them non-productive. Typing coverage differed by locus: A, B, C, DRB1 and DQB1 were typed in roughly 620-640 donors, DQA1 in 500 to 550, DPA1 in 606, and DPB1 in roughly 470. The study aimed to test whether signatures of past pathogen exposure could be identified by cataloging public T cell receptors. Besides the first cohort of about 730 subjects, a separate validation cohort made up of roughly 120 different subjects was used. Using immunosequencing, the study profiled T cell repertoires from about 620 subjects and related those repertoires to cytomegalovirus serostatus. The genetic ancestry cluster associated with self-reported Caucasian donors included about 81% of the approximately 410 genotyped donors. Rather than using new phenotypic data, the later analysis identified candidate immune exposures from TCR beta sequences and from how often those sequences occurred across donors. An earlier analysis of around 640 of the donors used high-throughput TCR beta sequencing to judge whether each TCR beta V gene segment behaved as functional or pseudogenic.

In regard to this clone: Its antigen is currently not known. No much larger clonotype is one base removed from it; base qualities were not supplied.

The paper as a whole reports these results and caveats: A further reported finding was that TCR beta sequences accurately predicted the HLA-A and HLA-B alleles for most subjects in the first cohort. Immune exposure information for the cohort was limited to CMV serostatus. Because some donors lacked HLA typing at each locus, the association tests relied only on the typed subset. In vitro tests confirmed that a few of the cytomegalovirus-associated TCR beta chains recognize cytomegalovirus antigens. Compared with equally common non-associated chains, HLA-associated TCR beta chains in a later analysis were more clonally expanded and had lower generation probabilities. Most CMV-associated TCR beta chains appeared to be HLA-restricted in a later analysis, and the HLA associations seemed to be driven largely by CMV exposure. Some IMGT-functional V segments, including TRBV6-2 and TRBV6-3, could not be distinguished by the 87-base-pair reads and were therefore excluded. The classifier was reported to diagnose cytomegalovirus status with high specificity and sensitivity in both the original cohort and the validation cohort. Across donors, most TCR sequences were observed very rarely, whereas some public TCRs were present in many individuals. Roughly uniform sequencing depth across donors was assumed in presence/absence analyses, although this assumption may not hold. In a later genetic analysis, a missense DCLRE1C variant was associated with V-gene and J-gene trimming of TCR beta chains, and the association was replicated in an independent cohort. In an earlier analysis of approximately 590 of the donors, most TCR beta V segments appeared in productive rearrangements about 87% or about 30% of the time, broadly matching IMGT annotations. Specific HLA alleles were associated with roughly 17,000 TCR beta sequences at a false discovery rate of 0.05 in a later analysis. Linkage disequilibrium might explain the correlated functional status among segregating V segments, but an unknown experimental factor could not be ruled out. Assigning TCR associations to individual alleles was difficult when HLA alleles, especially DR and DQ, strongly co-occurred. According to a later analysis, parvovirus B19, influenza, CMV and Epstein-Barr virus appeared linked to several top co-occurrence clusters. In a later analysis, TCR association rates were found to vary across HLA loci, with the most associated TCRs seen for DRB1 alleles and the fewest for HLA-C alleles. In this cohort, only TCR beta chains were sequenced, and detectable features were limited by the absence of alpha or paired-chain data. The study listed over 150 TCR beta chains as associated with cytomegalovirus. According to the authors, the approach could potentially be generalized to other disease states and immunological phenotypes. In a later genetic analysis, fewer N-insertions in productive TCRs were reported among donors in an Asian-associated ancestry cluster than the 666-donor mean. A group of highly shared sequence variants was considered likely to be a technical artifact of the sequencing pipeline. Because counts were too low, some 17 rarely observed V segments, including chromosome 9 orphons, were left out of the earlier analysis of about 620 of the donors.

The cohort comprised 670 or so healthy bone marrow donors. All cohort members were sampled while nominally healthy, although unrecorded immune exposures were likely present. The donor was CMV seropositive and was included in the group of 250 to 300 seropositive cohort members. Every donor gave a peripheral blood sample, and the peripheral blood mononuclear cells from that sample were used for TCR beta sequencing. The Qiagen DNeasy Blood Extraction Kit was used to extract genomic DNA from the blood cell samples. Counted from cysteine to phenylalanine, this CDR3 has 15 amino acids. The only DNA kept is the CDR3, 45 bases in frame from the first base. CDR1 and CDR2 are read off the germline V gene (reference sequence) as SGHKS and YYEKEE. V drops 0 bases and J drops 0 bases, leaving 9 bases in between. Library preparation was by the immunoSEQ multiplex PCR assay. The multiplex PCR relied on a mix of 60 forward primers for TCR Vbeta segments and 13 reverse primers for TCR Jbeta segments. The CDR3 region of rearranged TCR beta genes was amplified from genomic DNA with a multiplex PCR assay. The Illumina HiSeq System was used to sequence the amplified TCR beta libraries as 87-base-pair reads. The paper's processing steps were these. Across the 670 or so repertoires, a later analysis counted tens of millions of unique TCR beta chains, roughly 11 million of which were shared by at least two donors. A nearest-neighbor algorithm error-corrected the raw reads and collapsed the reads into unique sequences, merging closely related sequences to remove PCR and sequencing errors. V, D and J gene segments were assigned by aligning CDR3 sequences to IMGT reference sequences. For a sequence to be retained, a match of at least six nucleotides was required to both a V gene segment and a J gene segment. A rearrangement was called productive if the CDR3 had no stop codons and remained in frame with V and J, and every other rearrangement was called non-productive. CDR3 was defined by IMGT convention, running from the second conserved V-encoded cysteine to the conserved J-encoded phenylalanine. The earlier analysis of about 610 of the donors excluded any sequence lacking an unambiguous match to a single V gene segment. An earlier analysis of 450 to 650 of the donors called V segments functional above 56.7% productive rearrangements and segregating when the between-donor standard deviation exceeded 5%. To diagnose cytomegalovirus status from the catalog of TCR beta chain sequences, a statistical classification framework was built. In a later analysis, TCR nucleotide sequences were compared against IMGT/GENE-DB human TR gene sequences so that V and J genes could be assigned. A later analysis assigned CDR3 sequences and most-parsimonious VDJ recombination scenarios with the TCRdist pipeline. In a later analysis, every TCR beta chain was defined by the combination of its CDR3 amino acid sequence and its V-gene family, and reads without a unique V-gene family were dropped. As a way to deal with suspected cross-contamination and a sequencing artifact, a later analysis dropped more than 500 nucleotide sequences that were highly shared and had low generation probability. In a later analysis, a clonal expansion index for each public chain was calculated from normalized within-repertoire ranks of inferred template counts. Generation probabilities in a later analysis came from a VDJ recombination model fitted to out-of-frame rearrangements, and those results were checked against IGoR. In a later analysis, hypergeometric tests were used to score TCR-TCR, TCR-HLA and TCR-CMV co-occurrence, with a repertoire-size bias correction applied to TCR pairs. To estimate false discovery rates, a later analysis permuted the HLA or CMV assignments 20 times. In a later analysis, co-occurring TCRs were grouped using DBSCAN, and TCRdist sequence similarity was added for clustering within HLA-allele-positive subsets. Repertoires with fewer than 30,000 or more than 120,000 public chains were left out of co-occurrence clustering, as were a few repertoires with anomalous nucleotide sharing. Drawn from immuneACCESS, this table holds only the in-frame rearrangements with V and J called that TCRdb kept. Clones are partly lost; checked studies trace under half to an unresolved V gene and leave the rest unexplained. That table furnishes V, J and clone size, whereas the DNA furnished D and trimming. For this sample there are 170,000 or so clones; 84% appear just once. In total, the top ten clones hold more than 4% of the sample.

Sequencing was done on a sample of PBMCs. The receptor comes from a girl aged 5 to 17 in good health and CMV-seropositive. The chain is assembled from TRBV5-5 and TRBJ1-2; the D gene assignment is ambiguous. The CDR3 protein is CASSLGGLANYGYTF. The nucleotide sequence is TGTGCCAGCAGCTTGGGAGGTCTAGCTAACTATGGCTACACCTTC.